This T cell receptor (beta chain) was sequenced during a study of T cells in Graves' hyperthyroidism and ophthalmopathy. Regarding the study as a whole: In simple terms, a model built on 13 V-J features told ophthalmopathy apart from stable hyperthyroidism.

Diagnosis relied on clinical symptoms, serum thyroxine and TRAb, thyroid ultrasound and orbital computed tomography. Out of more than 8 ml of fresh peripheral blood came the PBMCs. With regard to this clonotype: Its antigen is undetermined.

Amplification yielded TCR beta CDR3 regions, with RNA transcripts as the source. The primer set for the first-round RT-PCR of the TCR CDR3 was HTBI. TCRdb independently ran MiXCR on the multiplex PCR reads; one entry per CDR3 protein. Of fewer than 650,000 distinct CDR3 sequences in the sample, roughly 15% were seen once. Germline CDR1 reads MNHEY; CDR2 reads SMNVEV (reference sequence). The length of the CDR3 is 14 residues. V was pared by 8 bases and J by 3 bases, with 4 bases of the junction left unmatched. The material sequenced was blood. The source of this sequence is a woman between 40 and 55 years old with Graves' hyperthyroidism. The chain recombines TRBV27 with TRBJ2-5, with 12 bases identical to TRBD2. The CDR3 sequence: CASRRTSGKETQYF. CDR3 sequence (DNA): TGTGCCAGCCGGAGGACTAGCGGGAAAGAGACCCAGTACTTC.